This T cell receptor beta chain emerged from a study of control samples from healthy donors and cancer patients. The CDR3 is made up of 16 amino acids. This table comes from immunoSEQ multiplex PCR, and its TCRdb copy is limited to in-frame clones, with some not included. The data contain 150,000 to 200,000 clones, 80% to 95% of them singletons. What was sequenced was blood. This TCR derives from a woman aged 25-40 years in good health. The V call is TRBV21-1, the J call TRBJ1-3; TRBD1, the table's D call, lacks a check against the DNA. TRBV21-1 is a recognized pseudogene. CDR3 loop: CASSKGTGRPGNTIYF. The CDR3 DNA follows: TGTGCCAGCAGCAAAGGAACAGGGCGCCCTGGGAACACCATATATTTT.